A single sample is the source of the 28 T cell receptor beta chains below, sequenced in a study of beta chain features in type 1 diabetes (dated by TCRdb to the late 2010s). The paper's findings and limits, for the study overall: In all four CD4+ subsets, TCRB CDR3 length was moderately but significantly shorter in type 1 diabetes patients.

Their cognate antigens are unknown. Receptors were amplified or captured by the immunoSEQ multiplex PCR assay. All of the isolated RNA was reverse transcribed with the High Capacity cDNA Reverse Transcription Kit, so expressed TCRB transcripts were sequenced. What TCRdb holds here is the immuneACCESS table cut down to in-frame rearrangements. Part of the clones is not present; checked against another copy, under half of the missing clones reflect an unresolved V gene, and the others are unexplained. This sample has about 99,000 clones in its table, and approximately 30% of those were observed once. Around 0.5% of the sample is held by the ten biggest clonotypes. What was sequenced was central memory CD4+ T cells from blood. The origin of the receptors is a woman aged 18-29 years with type 1 diabetes.

The chain links TRBV12-5 to TRBJ2-3, with TRBD2 identical over 9 bases. This CDR3 region has 16 residues. Germline values: CDR1 LGHNT, CDR2 FRNRAP. V trimming: 1 base; J trimming: 1 base; junction bases outside the gene matches: 3. The CDR3 is CASGLARLAGTDTQYF. CDR3 in DNA: TGTGCTAGTGGTTTGGCTAGACTAGCGGGCACAGATACGCAGTATTTT. Full variable domain (missing parts from reference TRBV12-5 and TRBJ2-3): DARVTQTPRHKVTEMGQEVTMRCQPILGHNTVFWYRQTMMQGLELLAYFRNRAPLDDSGMPKDRFSAEMPDATLATLKIQPSEPRDSAVYFCASGLARLAGTDTQYFGPGTRLTVL.

CDR3 in amino acids: CATAGGSSYNEQFF. The CDR3 nucleotides read TGTGCCACCGCGGGCGGGAGTTCCTACAATGAGCAGTTCTTC. This chain joins TRBV27 and TRBJ2-1; TRBD2 agrees at 7 bases. The CDR3 has 14 amino acids. Germline assignment: CDR1 MNHEY and CDR2 SMNVEV (reference sequence). V trimming: 10 bases; J trimming: 1 base; junction bases outside the gene matches: 7.

This clone was observed a handful of times. V is TRBV5-4 and J is TRBJ2-3; 8 bases align to TRBD1. Germline CDR1 SGHNT, CDR2 YYREEE (reference sequence). The CDR3 extends over 14 amino acids. V dropped 1 base and J dropped 3; count of bases not matched to a gene: 1. The CDR3 protein is CASSLQGATDTQYF. As DNA, the CDR3 is TGTGCCAGCAGCTTGCAGGGGGCGACAGATACGCAGTATTTT.

V usage is TRBV20-1 and J usage is TRBJ2-1, with a possible D match to TRBD1 (5 bases). V was pared by 5 bases and J by 13 bases, with 12 bases between. Germline values: CDR1 DFQATT, CDR2 SNEGSKA (reference sequence). This CDR3 spans 10 amino acids. The CDR3 here is CSALQENQFF. The CDR3 DNA reads TGCAGTGCTCTACAGGAAAACCAGTTCTTC.

Here the CDR3 DNA reads TGTGCCAGCAGTTACTCCGAAGCCACAGATACGCAGTATTTT. This translates into CASSYSEATDTQYF. This rearrangement joins TRBV6-6 to TRBJ2-3, with D unclear. Deletions cut 0 bases from V and 2 bases from J, with 6 bases between. Per germline, CDR1 MNHNY and CDR2 SVGAGI (reference sequence). The CDR3 sequence is 14 residues long.

The chain has TRBV28 and TRBJ2-7; D may be TRBD1 (5 bases). V lost 6 bases and J lost 1, with 13 bases in between. Germline values: CDR1 MDHEN, CDR2 SYDVKM. The CDR3 contains 14 residues. DNA for the CDR3: TGTGCCAGCAGCTACGGCCCAGGGTCCTACGAGCAGTACTTC. Its translation: CASSYGPGSYEQYF.

This chain uses TRBV10-3 with TRBJ2-5, with D possibly matching TRBD1 (5 bases). The germline V gene encodes CDR1 ENHRY and CDR2 SYGVKD. Trimming pared 2 bases from V and 4 bases from J, leaving 11 bases between. The CDR3 length is 14 residues. The CDR3 reads CAISERGGAETQYF. The CDR3 bases are TGTGCCATCAGTGAGAGGGGTGGGGCAGAGACCCAGTACTTC.

The chain joins TRBV5-4 to TRBJ2-7; TRBD2 might be the D (6 bases). The CDR3 runs 15 residues. Germline V gene data show CDR1 as SGHNT and CDR2 as YYREEE (reference sequence). V was shortened by 4 bases and J by 2 bases, with 16 bases between the two germline ends. The CDR3 DNA reads as TGTGCCAGCAGCCGGGTGAGCGGGTCGACCTACGAGCAGTACTTC. Residues: CASSRVSGSTYEQYF.

This clone was detected only a few times. This chain links TRBV5-4 with TRBJ2-1; 8 bases fit TRBD2. This CDR3 is 13 amino acids long. Trimming at V came to 1 base and at J to 8 bases, leaving 2 bases not matched to a gene. Per the germline V gene, CDR1 is SGHNT and CDR2 is YYREEE (reference sequence). Here the CDR3 DNA reads TGTGCCAGCAGCTTGAGGACTAGCCATGAGCAGTTCTTC. It encodes CASSLRTSHEQFF.

V is TRBV7-3 and J is TRBJ2-3; 7 bases match TRBD2. The CDR3 consists of 16 residues. Trimming took 0 bases from V and 1 from J; bases not matched to a gene: 4. From germline, CDR1 is SGHTA and CDR2 FQGTGA. The CDR3 DNA is TGTGCCAGCAGCTTAACGCGTCTAGCGGGCACAGATACGCAGTATTTT. This encodes CASSLTRLAGTDTQYF.

The V gene is TRBV7-9, the J gene TRBJ1-2; 10 bases map to TRBD1. The CDR3 sequence is 14 residues long. The germline CDR1 and CDR2 sequences are SEHNR and FQNEAQ (reference sequence). The V segment lost 5 bases and the J segment 3 bases; nucleotides outside the gene matches: 3. The CDR3, as DNA: TGTGCCAGCAGCATGGGGACAGGGGACTATGGCTACACCTTC. It is translated as CASSMGTGDYGYTF.

This chain links TRBV7-9 with TRBJ1-2, with a tentative D call TRBD1 (6 bases). Trimming stripped 6 bases from V and 5 bases from J, with 25 bases between. This CDR3 is 17 amino acids long. Per germline, CDR1 SEHNR and CDR2 FQNEAQ (reference sequence). The CDR3 DNA is TGTGCCAGCAGGGCCGGACCCCGGGACATTGTTGGGTATGGCTACACCTTC. Protein: CASRAGPRDIVGYGYTF.

Concerning this clone itself: The junction departs from germline at one end; a sequencing error may be responsible. The J gene is TRBJ2-2, the V gene TRBV6-1; D is perhaps TRBD2 (5 bases). The germline V gene encodes CDR1 MNHNS and CDR2 SASEGT. CDR3 length equals 15 residues. CDR3 in DNA: TGTGCCAGCAGTGAATTCGACAAATTAGCCGGGAAGCTGTTTTTT. Amino acids: CASSEFDKLAGKLFF.

This rearrangement joins TRBV7-9 to TRBJ1-4; 8 nucleotides line up with TRBD1. V trimming: 5 bases; J trimming: 8 bases; junction bases outside the gene matches: 13. CDR1 SEHNR and CDR2 FQNEAQ come from the germline V gene (reference sequence). The CDR3 has 16 amino acids. The CDR3 is CASSANIGQGSEKLFF. Written as DNA, the CDR3 is TGTGCCAGCAGCGCGAACATTGGACAGGGCAGCGAAAAACTGTTTTTT. Full variable domain (missing parts from reference TRBV7-9 and TRBJ1-4): DTGVSQNPRHKITKRGQNVTFRCDPISEHNRLYWYRQTLGQGPEFLTYFQNEAQLEKSRLLSDRFSAERPKGSFSTLEIQRTEQGDSAMYLCASSANIGQGSEKLFFGSGTQLSVL.

The genes are TRBV11-3 and TRBJ2-1; TRBD2 matches 11 bases. V lost 5 bases, J lost 4 bases, and 7 bases stayed unmatched. Per the germline V gene, CDR1 is SGHNT and CDR2 is YENEEA. The CDR3 has 16 residues. For the CDR3, the DNA is TGTGCCAGCAGCCCCTCAGGACTAGCGGGTTACAATGAGCAGTTCTTC. Protein product: CASSPSGLAGYNEQFF.

The V gene is TRBV6-5, the J gene TRBJ1-1; possibly TRBD1 for D (5 bases). Germline CDR1 and CDR2: MNHEY and SVGAGI. Trimming stripped 2 bases from V and 1 base from J, with 14 bases between. CDR3 length equals 16 residues. Here the CDR3 reads CASSYRRGGGNTEAFF. CDR3 in DNA: TGTGCCAGCAGTTACAGGAGGGGAGGTGGGAACACTGAAGCTTTCTTT.

This clone was seen only a few times. The chain recombines TRBV29-1 with TRBJ1-1; D might be TRBD1 (6 bases). Per the germline V gene, CDR1 is SQVTM and CDR2 is ANQGSEA. Deletions cut 6 bases from V and 0 bases from J, with 11 bases between. The CDR3 has 13 amino acids. The CDR3 region is CSVKGDLNTEAFF. DNA of the CDR3: TGCAGCGTAAAGGGGGACCTGAACACTGAAGCTTTCTTT.

This clone has a handful of counts. The CDR3 spells CASDGQGAGEAFF. The CDR3 DNA reads as TGTGCCAGCGACGGACAGGGGGCCGGTGAAGCTTTCTTT. J is TRBJ1-1 and V is TRBV19; 11 bases are shared with TRBD1. The CDR3 runs 13 residues. V dropped 9 bases and J dropped 7; count of bases not matched to a gene: 7. Germline V gene sequence: CDR1 LNHDA, CDR2 SQIVND (reference sequence).

The V gene is TRBV5-5, the J gene TRBJ2-7; TRBD1 agrees at 8 bases. CDR1 is SGHKS and CDR2 is YYEKEE in the germline V gene (reference sequence). V was pared by 3 bases and J by 5 bases, with 7 bases of the junction left unmatched. CDR3 size: 14 residues. The CDR3 region has the DNA TGTGCCAGCAGCTGGTCCGGGACAGGAGACGAGCAGTACTTC. This encodes CASSWSGTGDEQYF.

This clone was observed a few times. This chain uses TRBV14 with TRBJ2-4; a possible D gene is TRBD2 (6 bases). Germline assignment: CDR1 SGHDN and CDR2 FVKESK. This CDR3 contains 15 residues. V was clipped by 4 bases and J by 0 bases, with 10 bases between them. The CDR3 loop is CASSPAGLAKNIQYF. CDR3 DNA sequence: TGTGCCAGCAGCCCAGCGGGTCTAGCCAAAAACATTCAGTACTTC.

This chain connects TRBV7-2 to TRBJ2-4, with 7 bases fitting TRBD2. Germline trimming cut 0 bases from V and 1 base from J; bases unmatched to any gene: 0. Germline-derived CDR1 and CDR2 are SGHTA and FQGNSA. The CDR3 spans 15 residues. This CDR3 is CASSLAGGAKNIQYF. Here the CDR3 DNA reads TGTGCCAGCAGCTTAGCGGGAGGGGCCAAAAACATTCAGTACTTC.

This clone came up a few times. CDR3 region: CASSFDGLVQETQYF. In nucleotides, the CDR3 is TGTGCCAGCAGCTTTGACGGACTGGTCCAAGAGACCCAGTACTTC. This chain links TRBV7-2 with TRBJ2-5; D may be TRBD2 (5 bases). The germline V and J ends were trimmed by 3 bases and 1 base, with 12 bases remaining between them. This CDR3 has 15 residues. Germline-derived CDR1 and CDR2 are SGHTA and FQGNSA.

This clone was seen a handful of times. The J gene is TRBJ2-5, the V gene TRBV15; 12 positions agree with TRBD2. The J segment lost 1 base and the V segment lost 1 base, leaving 13 bases of the junction unmatched. Per germline, CDR1 LNHNV and CDR2 YYDKDF (reference sequence). This CDR3 region has 20 residues. CDR3: CATSRASGLAGPLLQETQYF. The CDR3 nucleotides are TGTGCCACCAGCAGAGCCTCGGGACTAGCGGGCCCCCTACTCCAAGAGACCCAGTACTTC.

This sequence joins TRBV18 and TRBJ2-1, with D perhaps TRBD1 (5 bases). Trimming cost V 2 bases and J 5 bases, with 10 bases left between them. This CDR3 spans 14 amino acids. Germline V gene data show CDR1 as KGHSH and CDR2 as LQKENI. The CDR3: CASSPVDTDNEQFF. CDR3 sequence (DNA): TGTGCCAGCTCACCAGTGGACACGGACAATGAGCAGTTCTTC.

The CDR3 DNA sequence: TGCGCCAGCAGCATAGGGGGGGATCCTTTCCGGGAGCTGTTTTTT. Translating gives CASSIGGDPFRELFF. The chain uses TRBV5-1 and TRBJ2-2, with a possible D match to TRBD2 (7 bases). CDR3 size: 15 residues. Trimming removed 4 bases at V and 9 bases at J, with 19 bases between. Germline CDR1 SGHRS, CDR2 YFSETQ.

The rearrangement links TRBV20-1 to TRBJ1-2; D not resolved. Germline V gene sequence: CDR1 DFQATT, CDR2 SNEGSKA (reference sequence). The CDR3 runs to 9 residues. V was shortened by 6 bases and J by 7 bases, with 6 bases between the two germline ends. CDR3 amino acids: CSASVGYTF. The DNA for the CDR3 is TGCAGTGCCTCGGTTGGCTACACCTTC.

This chain connects TRBV7-8 to TRBJ1-2; TRBD1 might be the D (5 bases). Between the trimmed V and J ends, which lost 5 bases and 1 base, there was a span of 11 bases. The CDR3 loop spans 14 amino acids. From germline, CDR1 is SGHVS and CDR2 FQNEAQ. The CDR3 DNA is TGTGCCAGCAGCCCGGGACTGAGTAACTATGGCTACACCTTC. This encodes CASSPGLSNYGYTF.

The rearrangement links TRBV30 to TRBJ2-1; D is unresolved. The V end lost 3 bases, the J end lost 6 bases, and 12 bases lay between the germline ends. CDR1 is GTSNPN, CDR2 SVGIG, per germline (reference sequence). The CDR3 loop spans 13 amino acids. The CDR3 DNA follows: TGTGCCTGGAGGATGAACCTACTCAATGAGCAGTTCTTC. As protein: CAWRMNLLNEQFF.